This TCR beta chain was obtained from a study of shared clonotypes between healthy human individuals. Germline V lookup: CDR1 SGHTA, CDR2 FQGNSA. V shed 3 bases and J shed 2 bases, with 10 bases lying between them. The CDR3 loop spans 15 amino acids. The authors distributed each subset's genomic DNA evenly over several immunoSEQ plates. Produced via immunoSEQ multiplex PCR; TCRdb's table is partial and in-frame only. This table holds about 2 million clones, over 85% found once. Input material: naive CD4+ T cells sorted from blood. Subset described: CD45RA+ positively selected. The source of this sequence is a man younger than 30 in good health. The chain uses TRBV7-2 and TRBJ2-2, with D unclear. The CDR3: CASSFYVANTGELFF. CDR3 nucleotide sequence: TGTGCCAGCAGCTTTTATGTGGCAAACACCGGGGAGCTGTTTTTT.